This is a list of T cell receptor beta chains from one sample in a study of radiation and T cells in renal cell carcinoma. Clones were sequenced by immunoSEQ multiplex PCR, and TCRdb holds only the in-frame ones, with some missing. The repertoire consists of 140,000 to 150,000 clones, with less than 90% occurring once and the leading ten covering over 3.5%. The specimen comprised blood, sampled from a patient whose treatment included radiotherapy and nephrectomy. The receptors were sampled from a woman in her sixties or seventies with renal cell carcinoma. The CDR3 runs from the conserved cysteine through the conserved F or W. The D gene is left open where the match is weak. Only part of the rows carry a size: once, few, many, or a class if the clone is expanded.

D gene,V gene,clone size,J gene,CDR3 protein,CDR3 DNA
TRBD2,TRBV7-2,.,TRBJ2-7,CASSLSSGVPSYEQYF,TGTGCCAGCAGCTTATCTAGCGGGGTGCCTTCCTACGAGCAGTACTTC
.,TRBV4-1,.,TRBJ2-5,CASSQVDGGPGTQYF,TGCGCCAGCAGCCAAGTGGACGGGGGGCCGGGGACCCAGTACTTC
.,TRBV28,few,TRBJ1-2,CASKIWTDYGYTF,TGTGCCAGCAAAATCTGGACAGACTATGGCTACACCTTC
.,TRBV7-2,.,TRBJ2-5,CASSLRDWQYF,TGTGCCAGCAGCCTCCGGGACTGGCAGTACTTC
.,TRBV4-1,.,TRBJ1-5,CASSQGWGGRDQPQHF,TGCGCCAGCAGCCAAGGATGGGGGGGGCGGGATCAGCCCCAGCATTTT
TRBD1,TRBV27,.,TRBJ2-7,CASSSPPQGAREQYF,TGTGCCAGCAGTTCCCCCCCCCAGGGGGCGCGGGAGCAGTACTTC
.,TRBV30,.,TRBJ2-3,CAWSEGPTDTQYF,TGTGCCTGGTCGGAGGGGCCCACAGATACGCAGTATTTT
.,TRBV4-2,.,TRBJ2-2,CASSQGRVSQGITGELFF,TGTGCCAGCAGCCAAGGTCGCGTGTCACAGGGAATAACCGGGGAGCTGTTTTTT
.,TRBV9,.,TRBJ1-1,CASSVRDSTEAFF,TGTGCCAGCAGCGTCAGGGATAGTACTGAAGCTTTCTTT
.,TRBV9,.,TRBJ1-6,CASSVDPITGSPLHF,TGTGCCAGCAGCGTAGATCCCATTACGGGCTCACCCCTCCACTTT
.,TRBV30,once,TRBJ1-4,CAWSKLVNEKLFF,TGTGCCTGGAGTAAACTTGTTAATGAAAAACTGTTTTTT
TRBD1,TRBV18,.,TRBJ2-7,CASSPPVRDRERYEQYF,TGTGCCAGCTCACCACCGGTCCGGGACAGGGAACGATACGAGCAGTACTTC
.,TRBV5-6,.,TRBJ2-5,CASSFLQGRRETQYF,TGTGCCAGCAGCTTTTTACAGGGAAGACGAGAGACCCAGTACTTC
.,TRBV5-6,.,TRBJ1-1,CASSSTERNTEAFF,TGTGCCAGCAGCTCGACAGAAAGGAACACTGAAGCTTTCTTT
.,TRBV5-4,.,TRBJ1-1,CASSLDVRNTEAFF,TGTGCCAGCAGCTTGGATGTCAGGAACACTGAAGCTTTCTTT
.,TRBV19,few,TRBJ1-1,CASTRTDDEAFF,TGTGCCAGTACCCGGACAGACGATGAAGCTTTCTTT
.,TRBV7-8,.,TRBJ1-2,CASSLATGLYGYTF,TGTGCCAGCAGCTTAGCGACAGGACTCTATGGCTACACCTTC
.,TRBV9,.,TRBJ2-3,CASSLRTAGTDTQYF,TGTGCCAGCAGCCTTAGGACAGCTGGGACAGATACGCAGTATTTT
.,TRBV7-9,.,TRBJ1-4,CAIPDGGEKLFF,TGTGCCATCCCCGACGGGGGCGAAAAACTGTTTTTT
.,TRBV9,.,TRBJ2-2,CASSVAGVGELFF,TGTGCCAGCAGCGTAGCGGGGGTGGGGGAGCTGTTTTTT
.,TRBV10-3,.,TRBJ2-7,CAISGTGNGEQYF,TGTGCCATCAGTGGAACAGGGAATGGGGAGCAGTACTTC
.,TRBV4-2,.,TRBJ2-7,CASSQRGSWDTYEQYF,TGTGCCAGCAGCCAAAGGGGGTCCTGGGACACCTACGAGCAGTACTTC
TRBD1,TRBV28,.,TRBJ1-1,CASSPSGQGSTEAFF,TGTGCCAGCAGTCCCTCGGGACAGGGGAGCACTGAAGCTTTCTTT
.,TRBV19,.,TRBJ1-1,CASSIGLAPNTEAFF,TGTGCCAGTAGTATAGGATTGGCTCCTAACACTGAAGCTTTCTTT
TRBD2,TRBV5-1,.,TRBJ2-4,CASSLAAGGLDIQYF,TGCGCCAGCAGCTTGGCGGCGGGGGGGCTGGACATTCAGTACTTC
.,TRBV6-1,.,TRBJ1-1,CASSGRYTEAFF,TGTGCCAGCAGCGGACGGTACACTGAAGCTTTCTTT
.,TRBV11-2,.,TRBJ2-7,CASSLSGRLEQYF,TGTGCCAGCAGCTTATCGGGAAGGCTCGAGCAGTACTTC
.,TRBV5-1,.,TRBJ1-3,CASSSLPGVYGENTIYF,TGCGCCAGCAGCTCACTCCCAGGGGTATATGGTGAAAACACCATATATTTT
TRBD1,TRBV11-3,.,TRBJ1-1,CASSLGPGQGLEAFF,TGTGCCAGCAGCTTAGGACCGGGACAGGGGCTTGAAGCTTTCTTT
.,TRBV6-1,.,TRBJ2-3,CASSGGQGSLGTDTQYF,TGTGCCAGCAGTGGAGGTCAGGGATCGTTGGGCACAGATACGCAGTATTTT
TRBD1,TRBV6-6,.,TRBJ1-1,CASRRQGENTEAFF,TGTGCCAGCAGACGACAGGGGGAAAACACTGAAGCTTTCTTT
.,TRBV7-9,few,TRBJ1-1,CASSLGGGANAEAFF,TGTGCCAGCAGCTTAGGTGGGGGGGCAAACGCTGAAGCTTTCTTT